Listed below are T cell receptor beta chains from one sample, sequenced in a study of blood T cell repertoires in COVID-19. The repertoire was sequenced with immunoSEQ multiplex PCR; TCRdb's copy has only in-frame clones and lacks some. The profile covers 150,000 to 200,000 clones, with about 90% appearing a single time and 1% to 1.5% taken by the ten largest. The sequenced material came from PBMCs or T cells enriched from blood (not recorded which). The receptors originated from a human donor with acute COVID-19. The donor label of this sample is uncertain. The CDR3 runs from the conserved cysteine through the conserved F or W. D genes are given only for firm matches. Expanded clones get a size class; other rows say once, few or many, or leave the size out.

cdr3_length | j_call | d_call | clone_size | v_call | cdr3_aa | cdr3_nt
13 | TRBJ2-3 | TRBD2 | few | TRBV9 | CASSGGGTDTQYF | TGTGCCAGCAGCGGCGGGGGGACAGATACGCAGTATTTT
15 | TRBJ2-6 | . | . | TRBV7-9 | CASSLLRAGANVLTF | TGTGCCAGCAGCTTACTTCGGGCTGGGGCCAACGTCCTGACTTTC
13 | TRBJ1-1 | TRBD1 | once | TRBV27 | CASTPGQGTEAFF | TGTGCCAGCACCCCCGGACAGGGAACTGAAGCTTTCTTT
15 | TRBJ2-6 | . | . | TRBV7-2 | CASSLQVSGANVLTF | TGTGCCAGCAGCCTACAGGTCTCTGGGGCCAACGTCCTGACTTTC
17 | TRBJ1-3 | . | . | TRBV11-1 | CASSLAYFSGAGNTIYF | TGTGCCAGCAGCTTAGCTTACTTTTCGGGGGCTGGAAACACCATATATTTT
16 | TRBJ2-2 | . | . | TRBV5-1 | CASSPTETVRSGELFF | TGCGCCAGCAGCCCGACTGAGACAGTCCGCTCCGGGGAGCTGTTTTTT
15 | TRBJ1-2 | . | . | TRBV4-3 | CASSRKTGNYGGYTF | TGCGCCAGCAGCCGCAAGACAGGAAACTATGGTGGCTACACCTTC
14 | TRBJ1-1 | TRBD1 | . | TRBV4-2 | CASSLGQVNTEAFF | TGTGCCAGCAGCCTGGGACAGGTGAACACTGAAGCTTTCTTT
15 | TRBJ1-2 | TRBD1 | . | TRBV14 | CASSPRGGTGYGYTF | TGTGCCAGCAGCCCCAGAGGCGGGACAGGCTATGGCTACACCTTC
15 | TRBJ1-1 | . | . | TRBV19 | CASSIYPEPNTEAFF | TGTGCCAGTAGTATTTATCCAGAACCGAACACTGAAGCTTTCTTT
13 | TRBJ2-7 | . | few | TRBV7-2 | CASSLASYAKQYF | TGTGCCAGCAGCTTAGCTTCCTACGCCAAGCAGTACTTC
16 | TRBJ2-5 | TRBD2 | once | TRBV7-2 | CASSTLGLAGQETQYF | TGTGCCAGCAGCACTTTGGGACTAGCGGGACAAGAGACCCAGTACTTC
16 | TRBJ2-7 | TRBD1 | . | TRBV5-1 | CASLKLPGQGSYEQYF | TGCGCCAGTCTGAAACTTCCGGGACAGGGATCTTACGAGCAGTACTTC
17 | TRBJ2-3 | . | . | TRBV25-1 | CASSPWASRPSTDTQYF | TGTGCCAGCAGCCCTTGGGCGAGCAGACCTAGCACAGATACGCAGTATTTT
14 | TRBJ2-7 | . | . | TRBV7-3 | CASSPTGTSYEQYF | TGTGCCAGCAGCCCCACGGGGACTTCCTACGAGCAGTACTTC
13 | TRBJ1-1 | . | once | TRBV10-3 | CAISEEQELGAFF | TGTGCCATCAGTGAGGAACAGGAATTGGGAGCTTTCTTT
15 | TRBJ2-7 | . | . | TRBV21-1 | CASSKALRGCGEQYF | TGTGCCAGCAGCAAAGCCTTAAGGGGGTGCGGCGAGCAGTACTTC
13 | TRBJ1-2 | TRBD1 | . | TRBV19 | CASTPTGAGDYTF | TGTGCCAGTACCCCCACAGGGGCGGGTGACTACACCTTC
16 | TRBJ2-4 | . | . | TRBV23-1 | CASSRTPPGGKNIQYF | TGCGCCAGCAGTCGCACCCCGCCCGGGGGCAAAAACATTCAGTACTTC
19 | TRBJ2-2 | . | . | TRBV6-4 | CASSTDPGGVYANTGELFF | TGTGCCAGCAGCACCGATCCAGGCGGGGTATACGCGAACACCGGGGAGCTGTTTTTT